The 15 T cell receptor beta chains below were found in one sample sequenced in a study of blood T cell repertoires in COVID-19. Data came from immunoSEQ multiplex PCR; TCRdb stores just in-frame clones and leaves some out. Of 140,000 to 150,000 clones listed, about 80% were seen once; the top ten hold more than 5%. The specimen was PBMCs or T cells enriched from blood (not recorded which). These receptors were collected from a woman aged 50 to 60 who had recovered from COVID-19.

The V call is TRBV5-1, the J call TRBJ1-2, with 7 bases aligning to TRBD1. Trimming at V came to 2 bases and at J to 3 bases, leaving 7 bases not matched to a gene. Germline CDR1 SGHRS, CDR2 YFSETQ. The CDR3 loop spans 15 amino acids. The chain's CDR3 is CASSLRQGWDYGYTF. In DNA form, the CDR3 reads TGCGCCAGCAGCTTACGACAGGGTTGGGACTATGGCTACACCTTC.

The chain employs TRBV10-3 and TRBJ1-1, with 8 bases that match TRBD1. The ends lost 5 bases at V and 1 base at J; junction bases unmatched: 3. Germline-derived CDR1 and CDR2 are ENHRY and SYGVKD. This CDR3 spans 14 amino acids. This chain's CDR3 is CAISPGTGNTEAFF. The CDR3 bases are TGTGCCATCAGTCCCGGGACAGGGAACACTGAAGCTTTCTTT.

This chain connects TRBV4-1 to TRBJ1-4, with TRBD1 matching 9 bases. The CDR3 loop spans 16 amino acids. Germline CDR1 reads MGHRA; CDR2 reads YSYEKL. J lost 4 bases, V lost 3 bases, and 6 bases had no gene match. The CDR3 loop is CASSHRTGAGNEKLFF. The CDR3 DNA is TGCGCCAGCAGCCACCGGACAGGGGCTGGTAATGAAAAACTGTTTTTT.

A single count supports this clone. V usage is TRBV28 and J usage is TRBJ2-3, with TRBD1 matching 9 bases. The CDR3 runs to 15 residues. With 5 bases clipped from V and 4 bases from J, the junction kept 7 bases outside the gene matches. Germline CDR1 and CDR2: MDHEN and SYDVKM. This CDR3 is CASSRTGEGADTQYF. As DNA, the CDR3 is TGTGCCAGCAGTCGGACAGGGGAAGGTGCAGATACGCAGTATTTT.

The chain uses TRBV6-5 and TRBJ1-2; possible D gene TRBD1, 6 bases. The CDR3 length is 16 residues. Trimming removed 1 base from V and 0 bases from J, with 12 bases in between. The germline V gene has CDR1 MNHEY and CDR2 SVGAGI. DNA of the CDR3: TGTGCCAGCAGTTACTTGGACAGCGCTTCTAACTATGGCTACACCTTC. Translated, it gives CASSYLDSASNYGYTF.

The rearrangement joins TRBV15 to TRBJ2-4, with a weak D call TRBD2 (7 bases). Per germline, CDR1 LNHNV and CDR2 YYDKDF (reference sequence). The CDR3 extends over 16 amino acids. Trimming removed 6 bases at V and 0 bases at J, with 15 bases between. The CDR3: CATSGGALLAKNIQYF. CDR3 nucleotides: TGTGCCACCAGTGGGGGGGCACTATTAGCCAAAAACATTCAGTACTTC.

This clone came up once. The J gene is TRBJ2-1, the V gene TRBV11-3; 7 bases map to TRBD2. The CDR3 totals 15 residues. In germline, CDR1 is SGHNT, CDR2 YENEEA. V lost 3 bases, J lost 11 bases, and 13 bases stayed unmatched. CDR3 protein: CASSFKGTTNEKQFF. Here the CDR3 DNA reads TGTGCCAGCAGCTTTAAAGGGACTACCAATGAGAAGCAGTTCTTC.

V gene TRBV5-1 combines with J gene TRBJ2-2; D is uncertain. V gave up 0 bases and J gave up 3 bases, with 9 bases separating them. The germline V gene has CDR1 SGHRS and CDR2 YFSETQ. CDR3 length: 15 residues. This CDR3 reads CASSLDSLDTGELFF. The CDR3 region has the DNA TGCGCCAGCAGCTTGGACAGCCTGGACACCGGGGAGCTGTTTTTT.

This chain connects TRBV27 to TRBJ1-1; D remains ambiguous. Deletions cut 2 bases from V and 1 base from J, with 5 bases between. Germline V gene sequence: CDR1 MNHEY, CDR2 SMNVEV (reference sequence). The CDR3 has 13 residues. The CDR3 sequence: CASSLGRNTEAFF. The CDR3 DNA is TGTGCCAGCAGTTTAGGCAGGAACACTGAAGCTTTCTTT.

The chain carries TRBV7-3 and TRBJ2-3, with 13 bases aligning to TRBD2. V was clipped by 5 bases and J by 5 bases; unmatched bases: 7. The germline CDR1 and CDR2 sequences are SGHTA and FQGTGA. CDR3 length equals 16 residues. CDR3 coding DNA: TGTGCCAGCAGCCGAACTAGCGGGGGGGCAGGAGATACGCAGTATTTT. The encoded protein is CASSRTSGGAGDTQYF.

This sequence joins TRBV29-1 and TRBJ2-3, with 9 bases that match TRBD2. Germline-derived CDR1 and CDR2 are SQVTM and ANQGSEA. The CDR3 length is 15 residues. V lost 4 bases to trimming and J lost 2 bases; unmatched junction nucleotides: 7. The CDR3 protein is CSVVGSGGPTDTQYF. The CDR3 DNA reads as TGCAGCGTTGTGGGTAGCGGGGGCCCCACAGATACGCAGTATTTT.

This chain joins TRBV19 and TRBJ1-2, with a possible D match to TRBD1 (6 bases). Germline lookup yields CDR1 LNHDA and CDR2 SQIVND (reference sequence). V was trimmed by 5 bases and J by 2 bases, leaving 12 bases between them. The CDR3 spans 14 residues. CDR3 loop: CASSSTGLNYGYTF. The DNA for the CDR3 is TGTGCCAGTAGTTCGACAGGTTTAAACTATGGCTACACCTTC. Together with reference TRBV19 and TRBJ1-2, the CDR3 gives the full variable domain: DGGITQSPKYLFRKEGQNVTLSCEQNLNHDAMYWYRQDPGQGLRLIYYSQIVNDFQKGDIAEGYSVSREKKESFPLTVTSAQKNPTAFYLCASSSTGLNYGYTFGSGTRLTVV.

This chain uses TRBV6-2 or TRBV6-3 with TRBJ2-3; maybe TRBD2 (5 bases). V was cut by 2 bases and J by 4 bases, with 13 bases left in between. Germline V gene data show CDR1 as MNHEY and CDR2 as SVGEGT. The CDR3 runs 15 residues. The chain's CDR3 is CASSYEASFADTQYF. In DNA, the CDR3 is TGTGCCAGCAGTTACGAGGCTAGCTTTGCAGATACGCAGTATTTT.

This chain links TRBV7-9 with TRBJ2-3; tentatively, D is TRBD2 (6 bases). This CDR3 has 18 residues. Per germline, CDR1 SEHNR and CDR2 FQNEAQ (reference sequence). Trimming removed 1 base from V and 4 bases from J, with 21 bases in between. Here the CDR3 reads CASSLGQGAGILSDTQYF. CDR3 nucleotide sequence: TGTGCCAGCAGCTTAGGTCAGGGTGCGGGAATCTTATCAGATACGCAGTATTTT.

This chain connects TRBV25-1 to TRBJ1-4; 10 nucleotides align to TRBD1. The germline V gene encodes CDR1 MGHDK and CDR2 SYGVNS. V gave up 5 bases and J gave up 8 bases; unmatched junction bases: 11. The CDR3 length is 16 residues. The DNA of the CDR3 is TGTGCCAGCAGTTTTGGAGATGTGACAGGGGGCGAAAAACTGTTTTTT. Translating gives CASSFGDVTGGEKLFF.